The clone carrying this T cell receptor (beta chain) was seen repeatedly, ten times or more. No antigen is known for it. These data belong to a study of identical twins. Broader study findings: Monozygotic twin pairs showed more out-of-frame TCR alpha sharing than models estimated.

Healthy Caucasian donors formed the entire cohort. A universal primer site arose from template switching, and cDNA bore unique molecular identifiers. One entry per CDR3 protein, called by TCRdb with MiXCR from the 5' RACE reads. This table has approximately 410,000 distinct CDR3 sequences, under 20% appearing once. Germline V CDR1 and CDR2: DFQATT, SNEGSKA (reference sequence). After removal of 5 bases from V and 6 bases from J, the junction contained 1 base not matched to a gene. The length of the CDR3 is 12 residues. The clonotype comes from a man between 45 and 60 years old in good health. Sequencing was carried out using naive T cells sorted from blood. The chain uses TRBV20-1 and TRBJ1-5, with TRBD1 matching 10 bases. CDR3: CSAWDRGQPQHF. The CDR3 region has the DNA TGCAGTGCTTGGGACAGGGGTCAGCCCCAGCATTTT.